Listed below are T cell receptor beta chains from one sample, sequenced in a study of T cells in Graves' hyperthyroidism and ophthalmopathy. TCRdb passed the multiplex PCR reads through MiXCR, listing each CDR3 protein once. This sample has about 360,000 distinct CDR3 sequences, with roughly an eighth found just once. The sample taken for sequencing was blood. These receptors came from a woman between 18 and 29 years old with Graves' hyperthyroidism. CDR3s include the opening cysteine and the closing phenylalanine or tryptophan. A D gene is named only where the DNA matches it firmly. Clone size is stated in some rows and not others, as once, few, many or a class when expanded.

clone size	D gene	V gene	J gene	CDR3 DNA	CDR3 protein
many	.	TRBV11-3	TRBJ2-2	TGTGCCAGCAGCTCGATCCACGGCGACACCGGGGAGCTGTTTTTT	CASSSIHGDTGELFF
many	.	TRBV7-2	TRBJ2-1	TGTGCCAGCAGCTTAGGAAGTATTATCTATGAGCAGTTCTTC	CASSLGSIIYEQFF
.	.	TRBV2	TRBJ1-4	TGCGCCAGCAGCCAGGAGATACCTGAAAAACTGTTTTTT	CASSQEIPEKLFF
many	.	TRBV7-2	TRBJ1-1	TGTGCCAGCAGCACCCGACCGGAGAGCACTGAAGCTTTCTTT	CASSTRPESTEAFF
many	.	TRBV4-3	TRBJ2-1	TGCGCCAGCAGCCAAGATCCCAGCTCCTACAATGAGCAGTTCTTC	CASSQDPSSYNEQFF
.	.	TRBV6-1	TRBJ1-5	TGTGCCAGCAGCCCGACGGATTATCAGCCCCAGCATTTT	CASSPTDYQPQHF
.	TRBD2	TRBV5-4	TRBJ2-3	TGTGCCAGCGCTAGCGGGACAGATACGCAGTATTTT	CASASGTDTQYF
many	.	TRBV15	TRBJ1-5	TGTGCCACCAGCAGAGATTACGGGGAGGGCAATCAGCCCCAGCATTTT	CATSRDYGEGNQPQHF
.	TRBD1	TRBV28	TRBJ2-6	TGTGCCAGCAGTCCCGGGACAGGACCCCCCGGGGCCAACGTCCTGACTTTC	CASSPGTGPPGANVLTF
many	TRBD2	TRBV7-3	TRBJ2-3	TGTGCCAGCAGCTCTAGCGGGGGGGCGGTAGATACGCAGTATTTT	CASSSSGGAVDTQYF
many	.	TRBV27	TRBJ2-5	TGTGCCAGCAGTCCAGGGGTCTGGGAGACCCAGTACTTC	CASSPGVWETQYF
many	.	TRBV28	TRBJ2-1	TGTGCCAGCAGGATGGACAGCTTGTACAATGAGCAGTTCTTC	CASRMDSLYNEQFF
many	TRBD2	TRBV18	TRBJ2-1	TGTGCCAGCTCACCACCGTCTAGCGGGAAGAACAATGAGCAGTTCTTC	CASSPPSSGKNNEQFF
few	.	TRBV12-5	TRBJ2-1	TGTGCTAGTGTCGACGCCGGGGGTAACAATGAGCAGTTCTTC	CASVDAGGNNEQFF
many	.	TRBV7-2	TRBJ1-4	TGTGCCAGCAGCTCCCAAGTGGGGGGCACTAATGAAAAACTGTTTTTT	CASSSQVGGTNEKLFF
many	TRBD2	TRBV18	TRBJ2-1	TGTGCCAGCTCACCTGCGACTAGCGGGACGTTCTTC	CASSPATSGTFF
few	.	TRBV6-2/TRBV6-3	TRBJ2-1	TGTGCCAGTAACCCCGGGTTCCACTACAATGAGCAGTTCTTC	CASNPGFHYNEQFF
.	.	TRBV24-1	TRBJ2-1	TGTGCCACCAGTGACCCGGACAGCTCCTACAATGAGCAGTTCTTC	CATSDPDSSYNEQFF
medium-sized	.	TRBV20-1	TRBJ2-7	TGCAGTGCTAGCGCAGGGAGATTCGAGCAGTACTTC	CSASAGRFEQYF
many	.	TRBV11-2	TRBJ1-4	TGTGCCAGCAGCCAAATGACAGGAGGCGGTTCGAATGAAAAACTGTTTTTT	CASSQMTGGGSNEKLFF
many	TRBD1	TRBV7-9	TRBJ2-5	TGTGCCAGCAGCTTGAGGGACAGGGGTATTGAGACCCAGTACTTC	CASSLRDRGIETQYF
many	TRBD2	TRBV6-1	TRBJ2-5	TGTGCCAGCAGTCCCGGGAGATCCGGGGGGGTTACTATCTACCAAGAGACCCAGTACTTC	CASSPGRSGGVTIYQETQYF
many	TRBD1	TRBV29-1	TRBJ2-7	TGCAGCGTCAACACAGGGGGCCACTACGAGCAGTACTTC	CSVNTGGHYEQYF
many	TRBD1	TRBV15	TRBJ1-5	TGTGCCACCAGTCAGGGGGCTCTGCCGTTTCAGCCCCAGCATTTT	CATSQGALPFQPQHF
many	.	TRBV5-5	TRBJ1-1	TGTGCCAGCAGCTTGACAGGGTGGACCATGAACACTGAAGCTTTCTTT	CASSLTGWTMNTEAFF
many	.	TRBV7-9	TRBJ1-2	TGTGCCAGCAGCCAGGTGACGATTTCGAGGGGCTACACCTTC	CASSQVTISRGYTF
few	.	TRBV13	TRBJ1-2	TGTGCCAGCAGCTTAATCCCCATCCCGGGGGGATCGGGTGATGGCTACACCTTC	CASSLIPIPGGSGDGYTF
few	TRBD1	TRBV7-9	TRBJ2-1	TGTGCCAGCAGCTTAGTAGGGGACAGGGACAATGAGCAGTTCTTC	CASSLVGDRDNEQFF
.	.	TRBV4-1	TRBJ1-3	TGCGCCAGCAGCCCAGCGATAACTGGAAACACCATATATTTT	CASSPAITGNTIYF
many	.	TRBV29-1	TRBJ2-7	TGCAGCGTCCGTGTGGCCAACTCCTACGAGCAGTACTTC	CSVRVANSYEQYF
many	.	TRBV7-2	TRBJ2-1	TGTGCCAGCAGACCTGGACGGTCCTACAATGAGCAGTTCTTC	CASRPGRSYNEQFF
many	.	TRBV11-2	TRBJ1-1	TGTGCCAGCAGCTTCGACCCTTATGGGGGAAAAACTGAAGCTTTCTTT	CASSFDPYGGKTEAFF
.	TRBD2	TRBV5-8	TRBJ2-7	TGTGCCAGCGGGAGCGGGGACTACGAGCAGTACTTC	CASGSGDYEQYF
.	.	TRBV28	TRBJ2-3	TGTGCCAGCAGTTTTTTAGGCAGGGAGGACACAGATACGCAGTATTTT	CASSFLGREDTDTQYF
.	.	TRBV5-6	TRBJ1-2	TGTGCCAGCAGCTTAAGGAGTAAAGGCTACACCTTC	CASSLRSKGYTF
.	TRBD1	TRBV11-2	TRBJ2-1	TGTGCCAGCAGCTTGGACAGGGTTAATGCGCAGTTCTTC	CASSLDRVNAQFF
many	.	TRBV7-9	TRBJ2-7	TGTGCCAGCAGCTTAGTTTTGTCCCCAGGGGAGCAGTACTTC	CASSLVLSPGEQYF
few	.	TRBV7-3	TRBJ1-1	TGTGCCAGCAGCTTATCAAGGAGTAGCGCTGAAGCTTTCTTT	CASSLSRSSAEAFF
many	.	TRBV18	TRBJ1-1	TGTGCCAGCTCACCCCCGGGGGTACACACTGAAGCTTTCTTT	CASSPPGVHTEAFF
few	.	TRBV20-1	TRBJ1-6	TGCAGTGCTAGAGTTGGGGTGGGGGGATCCTATAATTCACCCCTCCACTTT	CSARVGVGGSYNSPLHF
many	.	TRBV6-2/TRBV6-3	TRBJ1-1	TGTGCCAGCAGACAGGATTACACTGAAGCTTTCTTT	CASRQDYTEAFF
many	.	TRBV2	TRBJ2-1	TGTGCCAGCCTCCGGGACCACTCCTACAATGAGCAGTTCTTC	CASLRDHSYNEQFF
many	.	TRBV29-1	TRBJ1-4	TGCAGCGTTGCACTAAATGAAAAACTGTTTTTT	CSVALNEKLFF
many	.	TRBV20-1	TRBJ2-5	TGCAGTGCTATGCCGGGACATCCGTACCAAGAGACCCAGTACTTC	CSAMPGHPYQETQYF
once	TRBD1	TRBV28	TRBJ1-2	TGTGCCAGCAGTTTAGCGGGGACAGGGGGCGCCGATGGCTACACCTTC	CASSLAGTGGADGYTF
many	.	TRBV30	TRBJ2-3	TGTGCCTGGAGTGTACTGGTAGATACGCAGTATTTT	CAWSVLVDTQYF
many	.	TRBV20-1	TRBJ2-7	TGCAGTGGCGCCCGGGGGGCCGGACCCTACGAGCAGTACTTC	CSGARGAGPYEQYF
many	.	TRBV6-5	TRBJ1-3	TGTGCCAGCAGTTACGGGGGGGACTCTGGAAACACCATATATTTT	CASSYGGDSGNTIYF
many	TRBD2	TRBV11-2	TRBJ2-1	TGTGCCAGCAGCTCGGTAGCGGGGAGCTACAATGAGCAGTTCTTC	CASSSVAGSYNEQFF
many	TRBD2	TRBV11-2	TRBJ2-1	TGTGCCAGCAGCTCAGCGGGAGGATCTTACAATGAGCAGTTCTTC	CASSSAGGSYNEQFF